This is a list of T cell receptor beta chains from one sample in a study of cytomegalovirus exposure and HLA in healthy donors. Generated by immunoSEQ multiplex PCR, the TCRdb table keeps only in-frame clones and is missing some. The sample lists some 160,000 clones, more than 75% seen once, with just under 3% in the top ten. Sequenced sample: PBMCs. These receptors all stem from a man aged 18 to 29 in good health and CMV-seronegative. CDR3s include the opening cysteine and the closing phenylalanine or tryptophan.

J gene	V gene	CDR3 protein
TRBJ1-1	TRBV5-6	CASSTGQMNTEAFF
TRBJ1-1	TRBV27	CASTFQGGTEAFF
TRBJ1-3	TRBV6-6	CATLKLSGNTIYF
TRBJ1-4	TRBV4-1	CASSQRQGSDNEKLFF
TRBJ2-1	TRBV30	CAWSGQRAGAPSSYNEQFF
TRBJ1-1	TRBV28	CASSLEGAQAEAFF
TRBJ2-2	TRBV4-3	CASSQGPTGLNTGELFF
TRBJ1-4	TRBV6-1	CASSEGQGNEKLFF
TRBJ2-7	TRBV4-2	CASSDLTGTGGYEQYF
TRBJ2-1	TRBV14	CASSQLAGETSYNEQFF
TRBJ2-5	TRBV5-4	CASRGPLAGGRETQYF
TRBJ1-4	TRBV30	CAWSVLGGVNEKLFF
TRBJ1-1	TRBV7-6	CASSGEPGQATEAFF
TRBJ2-6	TRBV7-2	CASTQQGVLSGANVLTF
TRBJ2-5	TRBV6-5	CASTQPTVMETQYF
TRBJ1-1	TRBV18	CASSYSEDRGNTEAFF
TRBJ1-1	TRBV10-1	CASSESKEVYDTEAFF
TRBJ1-2	TRBV5-4	CASSLDPGQGYGYTF
TRBJ2-7	TRBV5-5	CASSRTGTPSYEQYF
TRBJ2-7	TRBV7-9	CASSQDSYEQYF
TRBJ1-6	TRBV28	CASSSGTGVTSPLHF
TRBJ1-2	TRBV11-2	CASSSALVGYTF
TRBJ1-6	TRBV5-1	CASSLANRYNSPLHF
TRBJ2-2	TRBV2	CASSASGRRYTGELFF
TRBJ1-1	TRBV6-5	CASSFHITGGGEAFF
TRBJ2-7	TRBV27	CASSPSGRGGTYEQYF
TRBJ1-5	TRBV5-1	CASSLGGYDQPQHF
TRBJ1-5	TRBV28	CASTDRRRGPQHF
TRBJ2-2	TRBV5-6	CASSALGTGRNTGELFF
TRBJ1-2	TRBV27	CASDRGWYGYTF
TRBJ1-1	TRBV7-6	CASSLGQGITEAFF
TRBJ2-2	TRBV6-4	CASSGTSGDTGELFF
TRBJ2-5	TRBV5-1	CASSFFPAETQYF
TRBJ1-2	TRBV7-8	CASSPRLPPRGGADYGYTF
TRBJ2-1	TRBV11-3	CASSTRSSGGYNEQFF
TRBJ1-5	TRBV6-6	CASAEQGSQPQHF
TRBJ1-3	TRBV5-1	CASRLEGVSGNTIYF
TRBJ1-6	TRBV30	CAWSESGNSPLHF
TRBJ2-3	TRBV4-1	CASSQALAGVTDTQYF
TRBJ2-3	TRBV10-3	CAISERLADTQYF
TRBJ2-3	TRBV28	CASSFGQITDTQYF
TRBJ1-6	TRBV4-2	CASSQKDRDNSPLHF